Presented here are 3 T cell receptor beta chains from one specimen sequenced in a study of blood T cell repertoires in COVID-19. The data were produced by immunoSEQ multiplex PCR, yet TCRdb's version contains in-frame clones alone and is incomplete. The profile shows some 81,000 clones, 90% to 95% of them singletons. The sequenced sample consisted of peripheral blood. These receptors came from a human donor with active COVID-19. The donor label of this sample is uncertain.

For the CDR3, the DNA is TGTGCCAGTAGTCTCCGATTGGGCGACCGGGACAGGGTGCGGTTCTTC. Amino acids: CASSLRLGDRDRVRFF. V gene TRBV19 combines with J gene TRBJ2-1; 9 bases match TRBD1. The V segment lost 5 bases and the J segment 15 bases; nucleotides outside the gene matches: 20. CDR1 and CDR2 (germline): LNHDA, SQIVND (reference sequence). The CDR3 spans 16 residues.

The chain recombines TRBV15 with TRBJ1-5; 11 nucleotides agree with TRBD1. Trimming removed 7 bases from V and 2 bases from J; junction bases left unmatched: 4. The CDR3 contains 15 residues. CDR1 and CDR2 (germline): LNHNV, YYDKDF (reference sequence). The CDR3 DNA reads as TGTGCCACCAAGGGGGACAGGGGGGGCAATCAGCCCCAGCATTTT. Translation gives CATKGDRGGNQPQHF. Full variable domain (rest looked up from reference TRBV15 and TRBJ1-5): DAMVIQNPRYQVTQFGKPVTLSCSQTLNHNVMYWYQQKSSQAPKLLFHYYDKDFNNEADTPDNFQSRRPNTSFCFLDIRSPGLGDTAMYLCATKGDRGGNQPQHFGDGTRLSIL.

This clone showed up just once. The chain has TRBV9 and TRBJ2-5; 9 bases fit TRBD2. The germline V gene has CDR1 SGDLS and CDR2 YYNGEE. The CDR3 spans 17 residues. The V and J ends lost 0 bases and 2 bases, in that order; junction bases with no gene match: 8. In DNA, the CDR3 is TGTGCCAGCAGCGTAGGGGTAGCGGGGGACGGTCAAGAGACCCAGTACTTC. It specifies CASSVGVAGDGQETQYF.